The following is a T cell receptor beta chain sequence with its context. The CDR3 totals 11 residues. V was clipped by 5 bases and J by 5 bases, with 6 bases between them. The germline V gene encodes CDR1 SGHTA and CDR2 FQGNSA. This sample is drawn from a study of blood T cell repertoires in COVID-19. Looking at the study overall: Samples representing acute and convalescent COVID-19 were sourced from the United States, Italy and Spain.

Generated by immunoSEQ multiplex PCR, the TCRdb table keeps only in-frame clones and is missing some. The sample lists 150,000 or so clones, around 80% occurring once. This chain joins TRBV7-2 and TRBJ2-5; D uncertain. The TCR was taken from a man aged 55 to 69 with acute or convalescent COVID-19. The sample comprised peripheral blood. The CDR3 loop reads CASSIRETQYF. As DNA, the CDR3 is TGTGCCAGCAGCATACGGGAGACCCAGTACTTC. The full variable domain, with the rest looked up from reference TRBV7-2 and TRBJ2-5, is GAGVSQSPSNKVTEKGKDVELRCDPISGHTALYWYRQSLGQGLEFLIYFQGNSAPDKSGLPSDRFSAERTGGSVSTLTIQRTQQEDSAVYLCASSIRETQYFGPGTRLLVL.